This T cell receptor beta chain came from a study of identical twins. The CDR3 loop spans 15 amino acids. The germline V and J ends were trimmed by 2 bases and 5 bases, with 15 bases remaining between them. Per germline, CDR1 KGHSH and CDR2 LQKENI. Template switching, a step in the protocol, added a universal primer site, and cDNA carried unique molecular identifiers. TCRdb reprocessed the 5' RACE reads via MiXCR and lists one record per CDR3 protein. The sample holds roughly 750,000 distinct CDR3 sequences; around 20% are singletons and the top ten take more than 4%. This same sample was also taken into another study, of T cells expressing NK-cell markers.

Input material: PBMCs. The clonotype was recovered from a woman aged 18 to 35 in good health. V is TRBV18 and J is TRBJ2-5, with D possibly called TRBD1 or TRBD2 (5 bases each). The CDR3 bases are TGTGCCAGCTCACCATCCGGGGCAGGAAGGGAGACCCAGTACTTC. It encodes CASSPSGAGRETQYF.